This T cell receptor beta chain is drawn from a study of blood T cell repertoires in COVID-19. Study-level information: The United States, Italy and Spain provided the acute and convalescent COVID-19 samples. T cells, B-cell-depleted T cells, or PBMCs provided the cDNA or gDNA that served as material.

Germline V gene lookup returns CDR1 MNHEY and CDR2 SVGAGI. Between the trimmed V and J ends, which lost 2 bases and 3 bases, there was a span of 13 bases. The CDR3 has 15 amino acids. Authors' methods: Nucleated cell number was recorded as an estimate derived from reference gene primer amplification. Profiled with immunoSEQ multiplex PCR; TCRdb holds only in-frame clones, not every one. V and J calls plus clone size are reproduced from that table; the DNA served to infer D and trimming. The table has about 68,000 clones, 85% to 90% seen once. The gene calls are TRBV6-5 and TRBJ1-1; no definite D call. What was sequenced was peripheral blood. This TCR was sampled from a man aged 45-60 years with acute or convalescent COVID-19. As DNA, the CDR3 is TGTGCCAGCAGTTACAGGAATGTGGCGGACACTGAAGCTTTCTTT. Amino acids: CASSYRNVADTEAFF.